The 17 T cell receptor beta chains presented below share a single source sample, sequenced in a study of long-term antiretroviral therapy in people with HIV. The authors ran the immunoSEQ assay, v3.0, at survey level. Assay used: immunoSEQ multiplex PCR; TCRdb lists only in-frame clones, some missing. The sample lists about 21,000 clones, 70% to 85% occurring once. This specimen was unsorted PBMCs, taken 0.9 years after starting antiretroviral therapy. These receptors all stem from a man aged 18 to 30 with HIV.

This clone was seen a handful of times. This chain uses TRBV19 with TRBJ2-5; D may be TRBD1 (6 bases). The V gene lost 4 bases and the J gene lost 4 bases, with 10 bases spanning the gap. The V gene's germline CDR1 is LNHDA and CDR2 SQIVND (reference sequence). The CDR3 covers 13 residues. The CDR3 sequence is CASSKRQAETQYF. CDR3 bases: TGTGCCAGTAGTAAACGACAGGCAGAGACCCAGTACTTC.

The rearrangement links TRBV7-9 to TRBJ2-7; a weak D match, TRBD1 (5 bases). The germline V gene encodes CDR1 SEHNR and CDR2 FQNEAQ (reference sequence). The CDR3 consists of 13 residues. Trimming shortened V by 4 bases and J by 4 bases, and 11 bases separated the two germline ends. Here the CDR3 reads CASSYPGYYEQYF. DNA of the CDR3: TGTGCCAGCAGCTACCCAGGGTATTACGAGCAGTACTTC.

The chain uses TRBV7-8 and TRBJ2-1, with D perhaps assigned TRBD1 or TRBD2 (6 bases each). CDR1 is SGHVS and CDR2 is FQNEAQ in the germline V gene. The germline V and J ends were trimmed by 3 bases and 3 bases, with 15 bases remaining between them. The CDR3 contains 16 residues. The DNA for the CDR3 is TGTGCCAGCAGCTTCCGGCCGGGGGCGAACTACAATGAGCAGTTCTTC. This sequence encodes CASSFRPGANYNEQFF.

The chain joins TRBV2 to TRBJ1-5; TRBD1 might be the D (6 bases). This CDR3 is built from 14 residues. V was shortened by 6 bases and J by 6 bases, with 15 bases between the two germline ends. Per the germline V gene, CDR1 is SNHLY and CDR2 is FYNNEI. The CDR3 sequence: CASSLLQGSQPQHF. The CDR3 bases are TGTGCCAGCAGCCTACTACAGGGCTCTCAGCCCCAGCATTTT.

This clone was seen a few times. The chain couples TRBV13 to TRBJ1-2; 8 bases are a match to TRBD1. J was trimmed by 4 bases and V by 3 bases; bases with no gene match: 7. Germline lookup yields CDR1 PRHDT and CDR2 FYEKMQ (reference sequence). This CDR3 is built from 15 residues. CDR3 sequence reads: CASSFETGDPYGYTF. CDR3 DNA sequence: TGTGCCAGCAGCTTTGAGACAGGGGATCCCTATGGCTACACCTTC.

V gene TRBV2 combines with J gene TRBJ2-7; TRBD2 agrees at 10 bases. The CDR3 spans 18 residues. The junction had 21 bases not matched to a gene; V was cut back by 10 bases and J by 3 bases. Germline loops: CDR1 SNHLY, CDR2 FYNNEI. The CDR3 protein is CATLPIAGGAEYIYEQYF. CDR3 nucleotides: TGTGCCACCCTCCCCATAGCGGGGGGCGCGGAGTATATCTACGAGCAGTACTTC.

This clone was seen once. This chain links TRBV29-1 with TRBJ2-2; 12 positions agree with TRBD1. The CDR3 extends over 17 amino acids. Germline V gene data show CDR1 as SQVTM and CDR2 as ANQGSEA. V shed 4 bases and J 6 bases; nucleotides not matched to a gene: 12. CDR3 in amino acids: CSVGSPPGQGASGELFF. CDR3 sequence (DNA): TGCAGCGTTGGATCCCCTCCGGGACAGGGGGCCTCCGGGGAGCTGTTTTTT.

The CDR3 bases are TGCGCCAGCACGGCGGGGTCTAGCTCCTACGAGCAGTACTTC. Its translation: CASTAGSSSYEQYF. The chain joins TRBV10-2 to TRBJ2-7; D may be TRBD2 (6 bases). The CDR3 totals 14 residues. Germline V gene lookup returns CDR1 WSHSY and CDR2 SAAADI. The ends were cut back, 7 bases at V and 0 bases at J, with 13 bases in the middle.

The chain carries TRBV4-1 and TRBJ2-3; D is unresolved. The CDR3 sequence is 14 residues long. CDR1 is MGHRA and CDR2 is YSYEKL in the germline V gene. V gave up 4 bases and J gave up 7 bases, with 15 bases separating them. The CDR3 loop reads CASSPRAAGNTQYF. In DNA form, the CDR3 reads TGCGCCAGCAGCCCCCGGGCCGCTGGAAATACGCAGTATTTT.

The rearrangement uses TRBV2 and TRBJ1-2; no clear D. The CDR3 consists of 12 residues. CDR1 and CDR2 from the germline V gene are SNHLY and FYNNEI. V lost 11 bases to trimming and J lost 3 bases, with 13 bases between them. The DNA for the CDR3 is TGTGCCTCCCTCGGGAGGGACTATGGCTACACCTTC. Translation gives CASLGRDYGYTF. Combining the CDR3 with reference TRBV2 and TRBJ1-2 gives the whole variable domain EPEVTQTPSHQVTQMGQEVILRCVPISNHLYFYWYRQILGQKVEFLVSFYNNEISEKSEIFDDQFSVERPDGSNFTLKIRSTKLEDSAMYFCASLGRDYGYTFGSGTRLTVV.

This chain joins TRBV7-2 and TRBJ2-2, with D perhaps being TRBD1 or TRBD2 (6 bases each). Deletions cut 2 bases from V and 7 bases from J, with 8 bases between. The CDR3 consists of 13 residues. Germline loops: CDR1 SGHTA, CDR2 FQGNSA. The CDR3 region has the DNA TGTGCCAGCAGCTTAAAGGGGGGCGGGGAGCTGTTTTTT. Translation gives CASSLKGGGELFF. The whole variable domain, filled in from reference TRBV7-2 and TRBJ2-2, reads GAGVSQSPSNKVTEKGKDVELRCDPISGHTALYWYRQSLGQGLEFLIYFQGNSAPDKSGLPSDRFSAERTGGSVSTLTIQRTQQEDSAVYLCASSLKGGGELFFGEGSRLTVL.

V and J are TRBV4-1 and TRBJ1-2; 10 bases match TRBD1. This CDR3 region has 16 residues. Per germline, CDR1 MGHRA and CDR2 YSYEKL. V trimming: 3 bases; J trimming: 8 bases; junction bases outside the gene matches: 12. The CDR3: CASSQETGGHLLGYTF. In DNA, the CDR3 is TGCGCCAGCAGCCAGGAGACAGGGGGCCATCTCTTGGGCTACACCTTC.

CDR3 coding DNA: TGTGCCAGCAGCCGACAGGGTATGGGCGGGGGTTCCGGAAACACCATATATTTT. It is translated as CASSRQGMGGGSGNTIYF. The V call is TRBV7-9, the J call TRBJ1-3, with 7 bases lining up with TRBD1. CDR3 length: 18 amino acids. Germline lookup yields CDR1 SEHNR and CDR2 FQNEAQ (reference sequence). J was trimmed by 4 bases and V by 5 bases; bases with no gene match: 17.

This chain joins TRBV28 and TRBJ2-7; 8 bases match TRBD2. CDR1 is MDHEN, CDR2 SYDVKM, per germline. The ends lost 3 bases at V and 7 bases at J; junction bases unmatched: 5. The CDR3 has 13 residues. Here the CDR3 DNA reads TGTGCCAGCAGTTTCTCTCCGGGGGGGGAGCAGTACGTC. Amino acid sequence: CASSFSPGGEQYV.

The chain has TRBV7-9 and TRBJ2-1; D gene uncertain. The CDR3 has 15 residues. Germline CDR1 reads SEHNR; CDR2 reads FQNEAQ (reference sequence). V gave up 1 base and J gave up 7 bases, with 14 bases separating them. The CDR3 loop reads CASSLGGGNPNEQFF. The DNA of the CDR3 is TGTGCCAGCAGCTTAGGCGGCGGTAACCCTAATGAGCAGTTCTTC.

This rearrangement joins TRBV19 to TRBJ1-2, with 7 positions matching TRBD1. CDR1 and CDR2 (germline): LNHDA, SQIVND (reference sequence). The CDR3 loop spans 13 amino acids. With 8 bases clipped from V and 3 bases from J, the junction kept 6 bases outside the gene matches. For the CDR3, the DNA is TGTGCCAGTGGATACGACAGGGACTATGGCTACACCTTC. Translation: CASGYDRDYGYTF.

V is TRBV7-6 and J is TRBJ2-7; 7 bases map to TRBD2. The CDR3 consists of 17 residues. CDR1 and CDR2 from the germline V gene are SGHVS and FNYEAQ. V gave up 1 base and J gave up 2 bases; unmatched junction bases: 11. CDR3 DNA: TGTGCCAGCAGCTTAGGTTCCCCCCAAGCGGGAACCTACGAGCAGTACTTC. Translated, it gives CASSLGSPQAGTYEQYF.